The subject of this entry is one T cell receptor beta chain. Antigen unknown. 60 Vbeta and 13 Jbeta primers were used in PCR. This table comes from immunoSEQ multiplex PCR, and its TCRdb copy is limited to in-frame clones, with some not included. This sample carries 100,000 to 150,000 clones, about 75% of them seen once, and the ten largest clones take less than 3.5%. The sample belongs to a study of cytomegalovirus exposure and HLA in healthy donors. Background on the study: From HLA-typed donors, an early data release held 70 million to 100 million unique TCRs. Notes on the study in general: One later analysis reportedly identified an Asian-associated ancestry cluster that showed fewer N-insertions than the approximately 670-donor mean. In a later analysis, TCR beta V- and J-gene trimming showed a link to a missense DCLRE1C variant.

With V trimmed by 8 bases and J by 12 bases, 14 bases remained unmatched. The CDR3 length is 13 residues. The germline gives CDR1 LNHDA, CDR2 SQIVND (reference sequence). The specimen was PBMCs. The sequence came from a woman between 40 and 55 years old in good health and CMV-seropositive. The rearrangement links TRBV19 to TRBJ2-7, with 9 bases that match TRBD1. The CDR3 DNA is TGTGCCAGTTCAGGGACAGGGTTCACCCTGCGGTACTTC. Residues: CASSGTGFTLRYF.